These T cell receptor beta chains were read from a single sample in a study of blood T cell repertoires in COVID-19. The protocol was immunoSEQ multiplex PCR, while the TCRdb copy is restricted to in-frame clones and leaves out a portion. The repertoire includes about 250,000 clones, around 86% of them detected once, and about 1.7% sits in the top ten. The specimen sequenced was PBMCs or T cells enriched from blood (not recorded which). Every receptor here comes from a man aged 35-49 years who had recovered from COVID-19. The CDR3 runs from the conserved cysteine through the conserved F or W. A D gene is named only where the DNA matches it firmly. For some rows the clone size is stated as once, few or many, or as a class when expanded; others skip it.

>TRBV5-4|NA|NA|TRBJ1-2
CASSLDPGVGYTF
TGTGCCAGCAGCTTGGATCCAGGGGTGGGCTACACCTTC
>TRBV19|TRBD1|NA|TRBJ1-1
CASSPNRDRGRETEAFF
TGTGCCAGTAGTCCCAACCGGGACAGGGGGCGAGAGACTGAAGCTTTCTTT
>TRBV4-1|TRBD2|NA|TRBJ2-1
CASSRTLSGSYNEQFF
TGCGCCAGCAGCCGCACCCTTAGCGGGAGCTACAATGAGCAGTTCTTC
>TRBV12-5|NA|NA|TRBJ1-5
CASGFHINSNQPQHF
TGTGCTAGTGGTTTTCACATTAATAGCAATCAGCCCCAGCATTTT
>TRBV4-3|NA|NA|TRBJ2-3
CASSLQHRAADTQYF
TGCGCCAGCAGCTTGCAACACAGGGCAGCCGATACGCAGTATTTT
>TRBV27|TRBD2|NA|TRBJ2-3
CASSKRTSGGAYTDTQYF
TGTGCCAGCAGTAAGAGAACTAGCGGGGGGGCTTACACAGATACGCAGTATTTT
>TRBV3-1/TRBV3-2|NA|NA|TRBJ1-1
CASSQGFMNTEAFF
TGTGCCAGCAGCCAGGGCTTCATGAACACTGAAGCTTTCTTT
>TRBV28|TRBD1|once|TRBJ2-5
CASSLPGQQETQYF
TGTGCCAGCAGTTTACCGGGACAGCAAGAGACCCAGTACTTC
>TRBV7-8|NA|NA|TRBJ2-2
CASSFRSGTNTGELFF
TGTGCCAGCAGCTTTCGGTCTGGTACGAACACCGGGGAGCTGTTTTTT
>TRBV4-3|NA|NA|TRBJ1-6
CASSQRENSPLHF
TGCGCCAGCAGCCAACGCGAAAATTCACCCCTCCACTTT
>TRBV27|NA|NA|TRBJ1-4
CASSPQEPGEKLFF
TGTGCCAGCTCCCCCCAGGAACCGGGGGAAAAACTGTTTTTT
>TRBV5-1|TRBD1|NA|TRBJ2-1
CASSDTGDEQFF
TGCGCCAGCAGCGATACAGGGGATGAGCAGTTCTTC
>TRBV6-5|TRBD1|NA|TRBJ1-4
CASSRQGATNEKLFF
TGTGCCAGCAGTCGACAGGGGGCCACTAATGAAAAACTGTTTTTT
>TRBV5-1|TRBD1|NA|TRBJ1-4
CASSRTGDATNEKLFF
TGCGCCAGCAGCCGGACAGGCGATGCAACTAATGAAAAACTGTTTTTT
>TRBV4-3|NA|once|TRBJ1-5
CASSQDSGRGGQPQHF
TGCGCCAGCAGCCAAGATTCTGGGAGGGGTGGTCAGCCCCAGCATTTT
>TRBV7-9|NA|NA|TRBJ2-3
CASSVSTGWGGNTDTQYF
TGTGCCAGCAGCGTATCTACTGGGTGGGGCGGAAACACAGATACGCAGTATTTT
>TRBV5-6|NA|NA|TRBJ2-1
CASSASYPSYNEQFF
TGTGCCAGCAGCGCCTCCTATCCATCCTACAATGAGCAGTTCTTC
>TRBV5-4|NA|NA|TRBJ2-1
CASSLGKTSEQFF
TGTGCCAGCAGCTTGGGCAAGACTTCTGAGCAGTTCTTC
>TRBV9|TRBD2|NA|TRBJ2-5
CASSVGWRGGEETQYF
TGTGCCAGCAGCGTAGGATGGCGGGGGGGCGAAGAGACCCAGTACTTC
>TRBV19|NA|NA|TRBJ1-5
CASSGGWDNQPQHF
TGTGCCAGTAGTGGGGGGTGGGACAATCAGCCCCAGCATTTT
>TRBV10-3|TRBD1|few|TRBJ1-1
CAINPGQGARNTEAFF
TGTGCCATCAACCCGGGACAGGGGGCCCGGAACACTGAAGCTTTCTTT
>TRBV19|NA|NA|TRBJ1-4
CASSIMWSGGNEKLFF
TGTGCCAGTAGTATAATGTGGTCGGGGGGTAATGAAAAACTGTTTTTT
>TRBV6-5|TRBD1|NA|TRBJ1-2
CASRPSQGADYGYTF
TGTGCCAGCCGCCCTTCACAGGGGGCTGACTATGGCTACACCTTC
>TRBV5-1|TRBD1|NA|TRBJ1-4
CASSLMRGPTNEKLFF
TGCGCCAGCAGCTTGATGAGGGGGCCTACTAATGAAAAACTGTTTTTT
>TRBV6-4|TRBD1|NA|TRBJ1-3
CASSDGQGAGNTIYF
TGTGCCAGCAGTGACGGGCAGGGGGCTGGAAACACCATATATTTT
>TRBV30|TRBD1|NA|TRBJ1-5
CAWSFGTGNQPQHF
TGTGCCTGGAGTTTCGGGACAGGTAATCAGCCCCAGCATTTT
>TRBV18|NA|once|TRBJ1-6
CASSLDSGPGGNSPLHF
TGTGCCAGCTCACTTGACTCCGGCCCGGGAGGGAATTCACCCCTCCACTTT
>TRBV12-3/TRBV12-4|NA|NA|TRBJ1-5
CASSRGGQPQHF
TGTGCCAGCAGCCGGGGGGGCCAGCCCCAGCATTTT
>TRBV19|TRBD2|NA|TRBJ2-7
CASSITSGYEQYF
TGTGCCAGTAGTATAACTAGCGGATACGAGCAGTACTTC
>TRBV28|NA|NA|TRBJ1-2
CASSTYRRVGYTF
TGTGCCAGCAGTACCTACAGGAGAGTAGGCTACACCTTC
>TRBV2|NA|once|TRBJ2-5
CASSERRFIGTQYF
TGTGCCAGCAGTGAACGCAGGTTCATCGGGACCCAGTACTTC
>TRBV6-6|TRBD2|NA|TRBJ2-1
CASTGSGSSYNEQFF
TGTGCCAGCACCGGTAGCGGGAGCTCCTACAATGAGCAGTTCTTC
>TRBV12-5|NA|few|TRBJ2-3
CASGLVRGADSTDTQYF
TGTGCTAGTGGTTTGGTACGGGGGGCCGATAGCACAGATACGCAGTATTTT
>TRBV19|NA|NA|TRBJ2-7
CASSIGSYFSDYEQYF
TGTGCCAGTAGTATAGGGTCCTACTTTAGTGACTACGAGCAGTACTTC
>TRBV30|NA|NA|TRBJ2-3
CAPRKRRAYF
TGTGCCCCCCGAAAGAGGAGGGCGTATTTT
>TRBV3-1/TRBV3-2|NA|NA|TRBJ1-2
CASSIRANYGYTF
TGTGCCAGCAGTATACGAGCTAACTATGGCTACACCTTC
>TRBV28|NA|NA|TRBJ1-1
CASSPGQPVTEAFF
TGTGCCAGCAGCCCTGGACAGCCGGTCACTGAAGCTTTCTTT
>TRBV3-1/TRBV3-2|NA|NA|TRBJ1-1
CASSHARGTEAFF
TGTGCCAGCAGCCACGCCAGGGGCACTGAAGCTTTCTTT
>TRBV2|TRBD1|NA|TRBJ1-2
CASRVDREGGYTF
TGTGCCAGCAGAGTGGACAGGGAGGGTGGCTACACCTTC
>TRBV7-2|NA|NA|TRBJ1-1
CASSLRGGMNTEAFF
TGTGCCAGCAGCTTAAGGGGAGGGATGAACACTGAAGCTTTCTTT